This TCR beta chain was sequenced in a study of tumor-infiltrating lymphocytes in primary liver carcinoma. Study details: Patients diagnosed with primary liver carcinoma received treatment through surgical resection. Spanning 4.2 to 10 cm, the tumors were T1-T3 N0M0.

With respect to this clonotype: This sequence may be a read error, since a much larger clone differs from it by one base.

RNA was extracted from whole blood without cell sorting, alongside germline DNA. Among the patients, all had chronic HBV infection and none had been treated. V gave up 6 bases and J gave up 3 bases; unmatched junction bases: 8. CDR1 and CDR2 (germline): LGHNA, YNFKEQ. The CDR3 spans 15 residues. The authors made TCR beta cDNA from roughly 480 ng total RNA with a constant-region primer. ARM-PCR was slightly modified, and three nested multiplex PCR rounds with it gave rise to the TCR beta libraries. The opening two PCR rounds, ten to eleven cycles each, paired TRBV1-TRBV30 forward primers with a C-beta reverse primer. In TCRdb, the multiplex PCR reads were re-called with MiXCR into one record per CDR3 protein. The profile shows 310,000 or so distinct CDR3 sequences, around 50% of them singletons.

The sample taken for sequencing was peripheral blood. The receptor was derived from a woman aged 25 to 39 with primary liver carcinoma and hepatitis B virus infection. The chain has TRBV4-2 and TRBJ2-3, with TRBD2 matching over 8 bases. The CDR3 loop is CASRALADKTDTQYF. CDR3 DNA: TGTGCCAGCAGAGCACTAGCGGACAAAACAGATACGCAGTATTTT.